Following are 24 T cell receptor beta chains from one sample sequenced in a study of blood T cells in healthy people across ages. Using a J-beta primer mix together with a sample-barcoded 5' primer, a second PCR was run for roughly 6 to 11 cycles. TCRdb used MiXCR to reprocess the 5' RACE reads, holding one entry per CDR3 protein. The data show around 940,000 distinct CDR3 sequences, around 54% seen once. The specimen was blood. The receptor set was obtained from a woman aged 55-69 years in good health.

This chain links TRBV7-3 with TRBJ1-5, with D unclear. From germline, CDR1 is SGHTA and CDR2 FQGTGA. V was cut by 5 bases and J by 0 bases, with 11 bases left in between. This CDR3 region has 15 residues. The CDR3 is CASSPPTVSNQPQHF. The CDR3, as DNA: TGTGCCAGCAGCCCCCCGACGGTTAGCAATCAGCCCCAGCATTTT.

For the CDR3, the DNA is TGTGCCAGCAGACCGACTAGCGGGACCTCTGGGGCCAACGTCCTGACTTTC. This gives the protein CASRPTSGTSGANVLTF. The chain links TRBV12-1 to TRBJ2-6; the D call of TRBD2 is as the table states it, not checked on the DNA. TRBV12-1 has pseudogene status. The CDR3 covers 17 residues.

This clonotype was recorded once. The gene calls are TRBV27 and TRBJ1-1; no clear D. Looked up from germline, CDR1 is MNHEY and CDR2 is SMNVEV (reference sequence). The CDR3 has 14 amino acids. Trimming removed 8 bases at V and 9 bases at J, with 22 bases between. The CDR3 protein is CASSPLLGPSQAFF. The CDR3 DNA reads TGTGCCAGCTCCCCTTTGTTAGGTCCTTCCCAAGCTTTCTTT.

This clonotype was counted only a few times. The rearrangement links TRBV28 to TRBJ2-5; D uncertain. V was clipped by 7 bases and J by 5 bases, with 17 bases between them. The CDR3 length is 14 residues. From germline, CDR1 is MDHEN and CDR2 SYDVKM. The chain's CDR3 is CASTGYAIRETQYF. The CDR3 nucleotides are TGTGCCAGCACAGGATACGCGATTCGGGAGACCCAGTACTTC.

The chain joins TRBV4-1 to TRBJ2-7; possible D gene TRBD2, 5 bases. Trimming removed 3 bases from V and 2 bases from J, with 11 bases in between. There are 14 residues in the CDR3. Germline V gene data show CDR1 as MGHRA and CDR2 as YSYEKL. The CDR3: CASSQRAETYEQYF. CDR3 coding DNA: TGCGCCAGCAGCCAGAGGGCGGAAACCTACGAGCAGTACTTC.

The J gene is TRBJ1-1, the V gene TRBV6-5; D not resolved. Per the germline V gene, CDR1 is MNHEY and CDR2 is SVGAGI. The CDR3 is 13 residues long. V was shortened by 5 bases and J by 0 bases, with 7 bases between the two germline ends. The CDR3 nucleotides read TGTGCCAGCAGTATCGTAGTGAACACTGAAGCTTTCTTT. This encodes CASSIVVNTEAFF.

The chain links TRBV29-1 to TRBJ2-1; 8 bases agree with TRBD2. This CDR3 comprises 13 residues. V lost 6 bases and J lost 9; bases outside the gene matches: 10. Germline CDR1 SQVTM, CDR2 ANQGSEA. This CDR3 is CSVSGGTGSEQFF. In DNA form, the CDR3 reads TGCAGCGTGTCGGGAGGGACTGGTAGTGAGCAGTTCTTC.

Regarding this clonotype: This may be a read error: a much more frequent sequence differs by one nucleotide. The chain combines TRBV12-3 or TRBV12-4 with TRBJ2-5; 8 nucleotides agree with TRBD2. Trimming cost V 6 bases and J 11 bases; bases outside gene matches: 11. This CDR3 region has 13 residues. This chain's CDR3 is CASSLGLGNEQYF. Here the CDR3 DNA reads TGTGCCAGCAGCCTGGGACTAGGGAATGAGCAGTACTTC.

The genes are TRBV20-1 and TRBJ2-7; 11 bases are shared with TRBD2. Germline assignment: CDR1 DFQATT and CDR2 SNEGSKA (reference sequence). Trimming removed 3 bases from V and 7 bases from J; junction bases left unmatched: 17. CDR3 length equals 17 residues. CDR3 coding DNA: TGCAGTGCTAGCGGGACTAGCGGCGAGTTAGGGGTGTGGGAGCAGTACTTC. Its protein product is CSASGTSGELGVWEQYF.

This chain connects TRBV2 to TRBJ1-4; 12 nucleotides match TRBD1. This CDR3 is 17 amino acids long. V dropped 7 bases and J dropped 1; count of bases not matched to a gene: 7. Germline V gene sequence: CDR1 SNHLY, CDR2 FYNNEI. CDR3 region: CASNDRDRGLTNEKLFF. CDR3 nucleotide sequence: TGTGCCAGCAACGACCGGGACAGGGGGCTAACTAATGAAAAACTGTTTTTT.

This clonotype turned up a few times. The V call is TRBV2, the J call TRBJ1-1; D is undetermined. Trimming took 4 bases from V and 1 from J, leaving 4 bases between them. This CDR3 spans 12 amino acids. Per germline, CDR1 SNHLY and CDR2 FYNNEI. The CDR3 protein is CASSAGNTEAFF. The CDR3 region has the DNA TGTGCCAGCAGTGCTGGGAACACTGAAGCTTTCTTT.

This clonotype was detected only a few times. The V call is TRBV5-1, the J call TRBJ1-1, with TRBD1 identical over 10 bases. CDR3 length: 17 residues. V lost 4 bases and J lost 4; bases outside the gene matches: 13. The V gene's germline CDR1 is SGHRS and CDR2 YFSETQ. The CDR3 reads CASSPRDRGMGSTEAFF. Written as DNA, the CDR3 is TGCGCCAGCAGCCCCAGGGACAGGGGTATGGGTTCCACTGAAGCTTTCTTT.

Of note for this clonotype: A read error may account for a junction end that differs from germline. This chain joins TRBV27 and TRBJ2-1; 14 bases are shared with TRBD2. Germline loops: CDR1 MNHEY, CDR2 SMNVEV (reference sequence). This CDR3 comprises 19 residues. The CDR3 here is CAGSLRRLAGGGAYNEQFF. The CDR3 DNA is TGTGCCGGCAGTTTACGCCGACTAGCGGGAGGGGGCGCCTACAATGAGCAGTTCTTC.

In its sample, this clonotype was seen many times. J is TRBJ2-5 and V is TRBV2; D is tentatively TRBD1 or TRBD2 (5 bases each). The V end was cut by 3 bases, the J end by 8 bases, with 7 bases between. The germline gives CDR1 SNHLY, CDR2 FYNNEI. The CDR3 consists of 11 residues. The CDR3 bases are TGTGCCAGCAGTGAGAGGGGTACCCAGTACTTC. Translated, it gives CASSERGTQYF.

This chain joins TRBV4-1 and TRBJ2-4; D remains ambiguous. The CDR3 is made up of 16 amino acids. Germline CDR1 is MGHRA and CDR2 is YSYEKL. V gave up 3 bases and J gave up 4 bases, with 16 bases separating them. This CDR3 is CASSHLSGPVKNIQYF. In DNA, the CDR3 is TGCGCCAGCAGCCACCTATCCGGCCCGGTTAAAAACATTCAGTACTTC.

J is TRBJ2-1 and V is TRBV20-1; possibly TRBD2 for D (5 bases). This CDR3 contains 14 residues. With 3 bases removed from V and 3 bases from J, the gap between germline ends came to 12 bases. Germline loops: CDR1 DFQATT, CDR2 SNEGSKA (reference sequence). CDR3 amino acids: CSASRAAYYNEQFF. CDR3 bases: TGCAGTGCTAGCAGAGCGGCCTACTACAATGAGCAGTTCTTC.

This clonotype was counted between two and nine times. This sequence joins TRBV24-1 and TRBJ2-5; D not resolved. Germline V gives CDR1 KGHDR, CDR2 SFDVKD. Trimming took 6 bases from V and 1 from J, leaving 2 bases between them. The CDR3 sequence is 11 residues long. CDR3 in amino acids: CATSTQETQYF. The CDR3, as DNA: TGTGCCACCAGTACCCAAGAGACCCAGTACTTC.

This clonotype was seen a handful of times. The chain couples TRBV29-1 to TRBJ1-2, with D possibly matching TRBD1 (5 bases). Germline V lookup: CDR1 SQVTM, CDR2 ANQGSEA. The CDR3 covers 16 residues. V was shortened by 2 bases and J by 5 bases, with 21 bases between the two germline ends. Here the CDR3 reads CSVEHGGSDTIYGYTF. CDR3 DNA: TGCAGCGTTGAACATGGGGGGTCCGATACCATTTATGGCTACACCTTC.

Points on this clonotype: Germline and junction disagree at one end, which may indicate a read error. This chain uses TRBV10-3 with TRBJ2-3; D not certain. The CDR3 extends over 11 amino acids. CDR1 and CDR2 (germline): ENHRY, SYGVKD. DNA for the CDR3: TGTGCCAATGACACGGCGTTTACGCGGTATTTT. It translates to CANDTAFTRYF.

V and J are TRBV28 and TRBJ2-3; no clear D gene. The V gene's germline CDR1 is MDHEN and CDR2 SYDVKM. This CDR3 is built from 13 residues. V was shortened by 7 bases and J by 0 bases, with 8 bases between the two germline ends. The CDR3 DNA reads TGTGCCAGCACAGCTGCTAGCACAGATACGCAGTATTTT. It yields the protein CASTAASTDTQYF.

CDR3 amino acids: CASSSRPQGAKNIQYF. CDR3 nucleotide sequence: TGTGCCAGCAGTTCCAGACCCCAAGGAGCCAAAAACATTCAGTACTTC. This chain links TRBV28 with TRBJ2-4, with D unresolved. The CDR3 is 16 residues long. Germline V CDR1 and CDR2: MDHEN, SYDVKM. V was cut by 4 bases and J by 0 bases, with 13 bases left in between.

CDR3 amino acids: CASSGWGTYEQYF. CDR3 nucleotide sequence: TGTGCCAGCAGCGGGTGGGGGACTTACGAGCAGTACTTC. The rearrangement links TRBV11-2 to TRBJ2-4; TRBD2 is a possible D gene (6 bases). The DNA end is more similar to TRBJ2-7, so the J call may be wrong. Germline V gives CDR1 SGHAT, CDR2 FQNNGV. The CDR3 consists of 13 residues.

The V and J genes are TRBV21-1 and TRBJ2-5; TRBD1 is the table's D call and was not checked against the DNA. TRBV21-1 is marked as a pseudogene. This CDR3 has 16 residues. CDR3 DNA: TGTGCCAGCAGCGCTAGGATATCGCCAGGGAAAGAGACCCAGTACTTC. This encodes CASSARISPGKETQYF.

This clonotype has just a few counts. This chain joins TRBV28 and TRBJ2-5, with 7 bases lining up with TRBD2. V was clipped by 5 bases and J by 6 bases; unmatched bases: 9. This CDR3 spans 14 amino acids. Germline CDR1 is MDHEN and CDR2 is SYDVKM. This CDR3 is CASSPPGTTQTQYF. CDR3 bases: TGTGCCAGCAGTCCTCCGGGGACTACCCAGACCCAGTACTTC.